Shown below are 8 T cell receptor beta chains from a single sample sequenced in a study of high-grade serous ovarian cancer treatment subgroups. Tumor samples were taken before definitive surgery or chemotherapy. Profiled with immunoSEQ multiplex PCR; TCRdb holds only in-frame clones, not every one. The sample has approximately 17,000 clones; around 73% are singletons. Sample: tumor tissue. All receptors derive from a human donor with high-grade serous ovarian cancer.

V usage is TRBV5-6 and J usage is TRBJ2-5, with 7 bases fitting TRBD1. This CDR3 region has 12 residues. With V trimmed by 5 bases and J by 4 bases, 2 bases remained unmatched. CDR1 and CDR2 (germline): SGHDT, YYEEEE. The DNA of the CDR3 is TGTGCCAGCAGGGACAGGCGAGAGACCCAGTACTTC. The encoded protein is CASRDRRETQYF.

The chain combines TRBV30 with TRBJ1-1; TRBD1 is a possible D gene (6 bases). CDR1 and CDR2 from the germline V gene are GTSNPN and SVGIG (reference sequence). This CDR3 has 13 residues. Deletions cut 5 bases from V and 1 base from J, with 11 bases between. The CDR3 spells CAWAKQGNTEAFF. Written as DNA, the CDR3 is TGTGCCTGGGCGAAACAGGGGAACACTGAAGCTTTCTTT.

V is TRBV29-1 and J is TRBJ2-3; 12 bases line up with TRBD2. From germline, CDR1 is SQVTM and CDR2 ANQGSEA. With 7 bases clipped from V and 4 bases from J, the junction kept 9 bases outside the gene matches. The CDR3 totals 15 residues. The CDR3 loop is CSATSSGGAADTQYF. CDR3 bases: TGCAGCGCCACGTCTAGCGGGGGGGCAGCAGATACGCAGTATTTT.

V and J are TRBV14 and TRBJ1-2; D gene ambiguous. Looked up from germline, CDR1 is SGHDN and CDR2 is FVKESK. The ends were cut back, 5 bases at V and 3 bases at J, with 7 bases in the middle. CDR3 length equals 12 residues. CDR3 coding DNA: TGTGCCAGCAGCGGAAATGACTATGGCTACACCTTC. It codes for CASSGNDYGYTF.

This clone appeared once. For the CDR3, the DNA is TGTGCCAGCAGTGAACGGGCGGGGTCCAACTATGGCTACACCTTC. This gives the protein CASSERAGSNYGYTF. The gene calls are TRBV6-1 and TRBJ1-2; D is unresolved. Germline V gene data show CDR1 as MNHNS and CDR2 as SASEGT. The CDR3 extends over 15 amino acids. Trimming stripped 2 bases from V and 2 bases from J, with 12 bases between.

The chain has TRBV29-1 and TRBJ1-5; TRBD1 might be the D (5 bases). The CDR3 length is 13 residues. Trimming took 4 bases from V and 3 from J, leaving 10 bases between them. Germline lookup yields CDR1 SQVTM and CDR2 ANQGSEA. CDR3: CSVVTTDNQPQHF. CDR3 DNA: TGCAGCGTTGTAACGACAGACAATCAGCCCCAGCATTTT.

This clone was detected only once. CDR3 protein: CASSELTGSTEAFF. CDR3 DNA sequence: TGTGCCAGCAGTGAACTCACAGGGAGCACTGAAGCTTTCTTT. The gene calls are TRBV25-1 and TRBJ1-1; possibly TRBD1 for D (6 bases). The CDR3 has 14 amino acids. The V end lost 2 bases, the J end lost 4 bases, and 11 bases lay between the germline ends. Germline lookup yields CDR1 MGHDK and CDR2 SYGVNS.

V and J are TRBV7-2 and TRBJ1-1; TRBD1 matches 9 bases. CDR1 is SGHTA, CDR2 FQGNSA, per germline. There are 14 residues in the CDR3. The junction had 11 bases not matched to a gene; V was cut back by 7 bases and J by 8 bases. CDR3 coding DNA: TGTGCCAGCACCAACAAACCCACAGGGGGCGAAGCTTTCTTT. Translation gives CASTNKPTGGEAFF. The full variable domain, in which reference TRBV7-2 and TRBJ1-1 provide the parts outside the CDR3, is GAGVSQSPSNKVTEKGKDVELRCDPISGHTALYWYRQSLGQGLEFLIYFQGNSAPDKSGLPSDRFSAERTGGSVSTLTIQRTQQEDSAVYLCASTNKPTGGEAFFGQGTRLTVV.